This paragraph covers one T cell receptor (beta chain) sequence. The antigen remains unidentified. These data come from a study of T cell responses to AZD1222 COVID-19 vaccine. Points from the study as a whole: Dominant CD4 TCR responses targeted spike regions 160-218 and 743-854.

Clones were sequenced by immunoSEQ multiplex PCR, and TCRdb holds only the in-frame ones, with some missing. Of some 170,000 clones listed, about nine tenths are singletons. The receptor was derived from an adult who received the MenACWY meningococcal vaccine as a control. The specimen was peripheral blood, collected 28 days after the second dose of the MenACWY control vaccine.

The CDR3 coding sequence is TGTGCCAGCAGTGAAGATCGGTATAATTCACCCCTCCACTTT. Translation gives CASSEDRYNSPLHF. This rearrangement joins TRBV6-1 to TRBJ1-6; D gene ambiguous. V was pared by 1 base and J by 4 bases, with 5 bases between. Germline V CDR1 and CDR2: MNHNS, SASEGT. This CDR3 region has 14 residues.